This paragraph covers one TCR beta chain sequence. Trimming removed 0 bases at V and 7 bases at J, with 13 bases between. CDR1 is SGHAT and CDR2 is FQNNGV in the germline V gene. This CDR3 has 15 residues. The source of the sample is a study of control samples from healthy donors and cancer patients. The method was immunoSEQ multiplex PCR; TCRdb's version includes in-frame clones alone and lacks a portion of them. Altogether over 150,000 clones are present, roughly 94% being singletons, with the ten largest covering over 1.3%. The chain recombines TRBV11-2 with TRBJ2-1, with D uncertain. The TCR originated in a woman aged 18-29 years in good health. What was sequenced was blood. As DNA, the CDR3 is TGTGCCAGCAGCTTAGAAATAGGCCCCCTGAATGAGCAGTTCTTC. This gives the protein CASSLEIGPLNEQFF.